This is a list of T cell receptor beta chains from one sample in a study of regulatory T cells in long-lasting Graves disease. MiXCR, applied by TCRdb to the multiplex PCR reads, yields one record per CDR3 protein. The sample holds some 450,000 distinct CDR3 sequences, roughly a quarter seen once. The specimen was peripheral blood mononuclear cells (PBMCs), collected when the disease was refractory, from a patient treated with antithyroid drugs. The origin of the receptors is a female donor with Graves disease. Both conserved end residues are part of each CDR3. Each record gives: V gene, J gene, D gene, clone size, CDR3 DNA, CDR3 protein. D genes are given only for firm matches. Size is omitted from some rows. Given values are once, few, many or a class for expanded clones.

v_gene: TRBV7-2; j_gene: TRBJ2-2; d_gene: .; abundance: .; CDR3nt: TGTGCCAGCAGCCAGTCGTCTCGGGGGTTCCTTCGGGAGCTGTTTTTT; CDR3aa: CASSQSSRGFLRELFF
v_gene: TRBV5-1; j_gene: TRBJ2-1; d_gene: .; abundance: .; CDR3nt: TGCGCCAGCAGCTTCAAAGGATCCTACAATGAGCAGTTCTTC; CDR3aa: CASSFKGSYNEQFF
v_gene: TRBV12-5; j_gene: TRBJ2-5; d_gene: TRBD2; abundance: .; CDR3nt: TGTGCTAGTGGTTTGTCTCCAATGGCGGCGGGAGTGGGGACCCAGTACTTC; CDR3aa: CASGLSPMAAGVGTQYF
v_gene: TRBV24-1; j_gene: TRBJ2-5; d_gene: .; abundance: many; CDR3nt: TGTGCCACCAGCCTTGGGGATGTCGGCATTGAGACCCAGTACTTC; CDR3aa: CATSLGDVGIETQYF
v_gene: TRBV2; j_gene: TRBJ2-3; d_gene: .; abundance: many; CDR3nt: TGTGCCAGCAAGACGGGAGTCACAGATACGCAGTATTTT; CDR3aa: CASKTGVTDTQYF
v_gene: TRBV28; j_gene: TRBJ1-1; d_gene: .; abundance: many; CDR3nt: TGTGCCATCTTCGGCAACACTGAAGCTTTCTTT; CDR3aa: CAIFGNTEAFF
v_gene: TRBV27; j_gene: TRBJ1-2; d_gene: .; abundance: many; CDR3nt: TGTGCCAGCAGTTTATACTCCGACAGCTATGGCTACACCTTC; CDR3aa: CASSLYSDSYGYTF
v_gene: TRBV5-1; j_gene: TRBJ2-5; d_gene: TRBD2; abundance: .; CDR3nt: TGCGCCAGCAGCTTGACTGGGACTAGCGGCTTACAAGAGACCCAGTACTTC; CDR3aa: CASSLTGTSGLQETQYF
v_gene: TRBV3-1; j_gene: TRBJ2-7; d_gene: .; abundance: .; CDR3nt: TGTGCCAGCAGCGAAGGACGGACCCCTTCCAACGAGCAGTACTTC; CDR3aa: CASSEGRTPSNEQYF
v_gene: TRBV29-1; j_gene: TRBJ1-2; d_gene: TRBD1; abundance: .; CDR3nt: TGCAGCGTTGACTGGACAGGGGACGGGTATGGCTACACCTTC; CDR3aa: CSVDWTGDGYGYTF
v_gene: TRBV7-3; j_gene: TRBJ2-7; d_gene: .; abundance: .; CDR3nt: TGTGCCAGCAGCTTAACGCAGGGGAAGGCCTACGAGCAGTACTTC; CDR3aa: CASSLTQGKAYEQYF
v_gene: TRBV2; j_gene: TRBJ1-1; d_gene: TRBD1; abundance: many; CDR3nt: TGTGCCAGCAGTGAAGCGCCGGGACAGTCTCACATGAACACTGAAGCTTTCTTT; CDR3aa: CASSEAPGQSHMNTEAFF
v_gene: TRBV10-3; j_gene: TRBJ2-7; d_gene: TRBD1; abundance: .; CDR3nt: TGTGCCATCAGTGAGGTGGGGACAGGGAGCTCCTACGAGCAGTACTTC; CDR3aa: CAISEVGTGSSYEQYF
v_gene: TRBV19; j_gene: TRBJ2-2; d_gene: .; abundance: .; CDR3nt: TGTGCCAGTAGTATAGCCGGGAGAGCCACCGGGGAGCTGTTTTTT; CDR3aa: CASSIAGRATGELFF
v_gene: TRBV9; j_gene: TRBJ2-2; d_gene: TRBD2; abundance: few; CDR3nt: TGTGCCAGCAGCGTATTAGCGGGAGGTAGGCACACCGGGGAGCTGTTTTTT; CDR3aa: CASSVLAGGRHTGELFF
v_gene: TRBV6-1; j_gene: TRBJ1-1; d_gene: .; abundance: many; CDR3nt: TGTGCCAGCCACTTGGTCACTGAAGCTTTCTTT; CDR3aa: CASHLVTEAFF
v_gene: TRBV10-3; j_gene: TRBJ1-5; d_gene: TRBD1; abundance: few; CDR3nt: TGTGCCATCAGTGAACAGGGGGCTCAGCCCCAGCATTTT; CDR3aa: CAISEQGAQPQHF
v_gene: TRBV2; j_gene: TRBJ2-5; d_gene: TRBD2; abundance: many; CDR3nt: TGTGCCAGCAGTACCGGGACTAGCGGCCAAGAGACCCAGTACTTC; CDR3aa: CASSTGTSGQETQYF
v_gene: TRBV29-1; j_gene: TRBJ2-7; d_gene: TRBD2; abundance: many; CDR3nt: TGCAGCGTTGCTAGCGGGAGATACGAGCAGTACTTC; CDR3aa: CSVASGRYEQYF
v_gene: TRBV3-1; j_gene: TRBJ1-2; d_gene: .; abundance: few; CDR3nt: TGTGCCAGCAGCCAAAGGGGAATGCCTTCGGATGGCTACACCTTC; CDR3aa: CASSQRGMPSDGYTF
v_gene: TRBV5-1; j_gene: TRBJ2-1; d_gene: TRBD2; abundance: few; CDR3nt: TGCGCCAGCAGCTTTAGCGGGAGCTATGAGCAGTTCTTC; CDR3aa: CASSFSGSYEQFF
v_gene: TRBV7-9; j_gene: TRBJ2-1; d_gene: .; abundance: .; CDR3nt: TGTGCCAGCAGCTTAGCATTAGAAGGTTGGGGCTACTCCTACAATGAGCAGTTCTTC; CDR3aa: CASSLALEGWGYSYNEQFF
v_gene: TRBV5-1; j_gene: TRBJ1-1; d_gene: .; abundance: many; CDR3nt: TGCGCCAGCAGCTTGGTAGATCCCGCCCCGGATACTGAAGCTTTCTTT; CDR3aa: CASSLVDPAPDTEAFF
v_gene: TRBV12-3/TRBV12-4; j_gene: TRBJ2-5; d_gene: TRBD2; abundance: many; CDR3nt: TGTGCCAGCAGACCCGGGACTATAAAAGAGACCCAGTACTTC; CDR3aa: CASRPGTIKETQYF
v_gene: TRBV2; j_gene: TRBJ2-6; d_gene: TRBD1; abundance: many; CDR3nt: TGTGCCAGCAGTACCGGGACAGTCAGAGAGGGCTCTGGGGCCAACGTCCTGACTTTC; CDR3aa: CASSTGTVREGSGANVLTF
v_gene: TRBV20-1; j_gene: TRBJ2-7; d_gene: .; abundance: few; CDR3nt: TGCAGTGCGGACCGTTGGGAGGCAACCTACGAGCAGTACTTC; CDR3aa: CSADRWEATYEQYF
v_gene: TRBV5-1; j_gene: TRBJ2-6; d_gene: .; abundance: few; CDR3nt: TGCGCCAGCAGCGACCCTCGGGGGCGTTCTTCTGGGGCCAACGTCCTGACTTTC; CDR3aa: CASSDPRGRSSGANVLTF